The 10 T cell receptor beta chains in this list originate from one sample, sequenced in a study of shared clonotypes between healthy human individuals. Measured with immunoSEQ multiplex PCR; TCRdb has only the in-frame clones, and not every one. The table records approximately 2.4 million clones, 90% to 97% of them present only once. The sample consisted of naive CD4+ T cells sorted from blood. This sample's subset: CD45RA+ positively selected. These receptors were obtained from a man aged 18 to 30 in good health.

The J gene is TRBJ2-2, the V gene TRBV15, with 7 bases identical to TRBD1. Per germline, CDR1 LNHNV and CDR2 YYDKDF (reference sequence). This CDR3 region has 14 residues. V trimming: 10 bases; J trimming: 1 base; junction bases outside the gene matches: 6. The CDR3 loop is CAIQTGRNTGELFF. In DNA, the CDR3 is TGTGCCATCCAGACAGGGAGGAACACCGGGGAGCTGTTTTTT.

The chain carries TRBV11-2 and TRBJ2-1; 9 nucleotides match TRBD2. V was pared by 5 bases and J by 0 bases, with 5 bases of the junction left unmatched. CDR1 SGHAT and CDR2 FQNNGV come from the germline V gene. This CDR3 spans 16 amino acids. CDR3 protein: CASSERAGGSYNEQFF. The CDR3 DNA sequence: TGTGCCAGCAGCGAACGAGCGGGGGGCTCCTACAATGAGCAGTTCTTC.

This clone appeared once. This chain uses TRBV13 with TRBJ2-7; TRBD1 matches at 9 bases. Germline CDR1 is PRHDT and CDR2 is FYEKMQ (reference sequence). V was pared by 0 bases and J by 6 bases, with 3 bases of the junction left unmatched. There are 14 residues in the CDR3. The CDR3 DNA sequence: TGTGCCAGCAGCTTAGGGGGGACAGGGCTCGAGCAGTACTTC. This translates into CASSLGGTGLEQYF.

The rearrangement joins TRBV6-1 to TRBJ2-1; 8 positions agree with TRBD1. There are 14 residues in the CDR3. J lost 10 bases, V lost 11 bases, and 16 bases had no gene match. Germline values: CDR1 MNHNS, CDR2 SASEGT. This CDR3 reads CAGAADRVLGEQFF. In DNA, the CDR3 is TGTGCCGGGGCGGCGGACAGGGTTTTAGGCGAGCAGTTCTTC.

The chain combines TRBV30 with TRBJ1-5, with 8 bases fitting TRBD1. J lost 1 base, V lost 5 bases, and 7 bases had no gene match. The CDR3 covers 15 residues. CDR1 GTSNPN and CDR2 SVGIG come from the germline V gene (reference sequence). The CDR3 region is CAWWTGMKSNQPQHF. The CDR3 DNA follows: TGTGCCTGGTGGACAGGGATGAAGAGCAATCAGCCCCAGCATTTT.

The chain recombines TRBV9 with TRBJ2-1, with D possibly being TRBD1 or TRBD2 (5 bases each). Germline CDR1 and CDR2: SGDLS and YYNGEE. The V end was cut by 0 bases, the J end by 3 bases, with 13 bases between. The CDR3 has 16 residues. DNA for the CDR3: TGTGCCAGCAGCGTAGGTGAGGGGTCCCTCTACAATGAGCAGTTCTTC. Protein: CASSVGEGSLYNEQFF. Supplemented by reference TRBV9 and TRBJ2-1, the full variable domain reads DSGVTQTPKHLITATGQRVTLRCSPRSGDLSVYWYQQSLDQGLQFLIQYYNGEERAKGNILERFSAQQFPDLHSELNLSSLELGDSALYFCASSVGEGSLYNEQFFGPGTRLTVL.

The chain recombines TRBV11-3 with TRBJ2-5, with TRBD2 as a possible D gene (6 bases). The CDR3 consists of 16 residues. Germline V CDR1 and CDR2: SGHNT, YENEEA. V lost 5 bases and J 2 bases, leaving 18 bases between the germline ends. CDR3 region: CASSPRFSGVQETQYF. In DNA form, the CDR3 reads TGTGCCAGCAGCCCTCGGTTTAGCGGTGTTCAAGAGACCCAGTACTTC. Filled out from reference TRBV11-3 and TRBJ2-5, the complete variable domain reads EAGVVQSPRYKIIEKKQPVAFWCNPISGHNTLYWYLQNLGQGPELLIRYENEEAVDDSQLPKDRFSAERLKGVDSTLKIQPAELGDSAVYLCASSPRFSGVQETQYFGPGTRLLVL.

This chain links TRBV30 with TRBJ1-6; D call uncertain. Trimming took 3 bases from V and 6 from J, leaving 15 bases between them. Looked up from germline, CDR1 is GTSNPN and CDR2 is SVGIG (reference sequence). The CDR3 is made up of 15 amino acids. The CDR3 spells CAWSADTSLNSPLHF. CDR3 DNA: TGTGCCTGGAGCGCCGACACTTCACTTAATTCACCCCTCCACTTT. Based on the CDR3 plus reference TRBV30 and TRBJ1-6, the full variable domain is SQTIHQWPATLVQPVGSPLSLECTVEGTSNPNLYWYRQAAGRGLQLLFYSVGIGQISSEVPQNLSASRPQDRQFILSSKKLLLSDSGFYLCAWSADTSLNSPLHFGNGTRLTVT.

This chain joins TRBV7-2 and TRBJ2-3, with 9 nucleotides matching TRBD2. The CDR3 length is 13 residues. Germline V gene data show CDR1 as SGHTA and CDR2 as FQGNSA. V gave up 5 bases and J gave up 6 bases; unmatched junction bases: 3. CDR3 region: CASSSGRYDTQYF. CDR3 bases: TGTGCCAGCAGCAGCGGGAGGTATGATACGCAGTATTTT.

The chain couples TRBV30 to TRBJ2-5; D gene unclear. The germline V gene encodes CDR1 GTSNPN and CDR2 SVGIG (reference sequence). The CDR3 is made up of 12 amino acids. Trimming took 1 base from V and 5 from J, leaving 8 bases between them. The DNA of the CDR3 is TGTGCCTGGAGTGGAGTTTCGGAGACCCAGTACTTC. Its translation is CAWSGVSETQYF.